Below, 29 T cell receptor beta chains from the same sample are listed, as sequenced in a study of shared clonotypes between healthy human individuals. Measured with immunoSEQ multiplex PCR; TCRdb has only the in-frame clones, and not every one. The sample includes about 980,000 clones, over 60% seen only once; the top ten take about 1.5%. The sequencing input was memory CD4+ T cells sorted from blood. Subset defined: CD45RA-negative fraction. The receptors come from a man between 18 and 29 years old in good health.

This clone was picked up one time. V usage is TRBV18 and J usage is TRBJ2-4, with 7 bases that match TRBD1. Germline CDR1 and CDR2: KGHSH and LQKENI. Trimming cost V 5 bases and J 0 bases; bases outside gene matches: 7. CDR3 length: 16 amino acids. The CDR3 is CASSIEGAAAKNIQYF. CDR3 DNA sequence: TGTGCCAGCTCAATCGAGGGGGCGGCAGCCAAAAACATTCAGTACTTC.

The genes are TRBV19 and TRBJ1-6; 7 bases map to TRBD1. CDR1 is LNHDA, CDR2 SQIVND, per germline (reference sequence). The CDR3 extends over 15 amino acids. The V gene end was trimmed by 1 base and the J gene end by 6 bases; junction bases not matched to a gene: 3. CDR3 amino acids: CASSIGAGGNSPLHF. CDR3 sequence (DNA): TGTGCCAGTAGTATAGGAGCAGGGGGTAATTCACCCCTCCACTTT.

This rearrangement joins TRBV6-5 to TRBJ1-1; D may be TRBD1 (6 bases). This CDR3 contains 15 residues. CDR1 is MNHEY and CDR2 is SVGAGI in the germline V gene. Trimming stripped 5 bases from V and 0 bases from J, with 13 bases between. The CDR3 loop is CASSPPRGLNTEAFF. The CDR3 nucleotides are TGTGCCAGCAGTCCTCCCAGGGGCTTGAACACTGAAGCTTTCTTT.

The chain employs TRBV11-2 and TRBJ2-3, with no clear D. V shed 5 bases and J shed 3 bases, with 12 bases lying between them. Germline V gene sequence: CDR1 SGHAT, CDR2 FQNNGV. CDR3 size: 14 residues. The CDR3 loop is CASSARLGTDTQYF. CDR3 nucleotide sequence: TGTGCCAGCAGCGCCCGTTTAGGAACAGATACGCAGTATTTT. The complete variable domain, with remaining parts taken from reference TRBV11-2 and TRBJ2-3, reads EAGVAQSPRYKIIEKRQSVAFWCNPISGHATLYWYQQILGQGPKLLIQFQNNGVVDDSQLPKDRFSAERLKGVDSTLKIQPAKLEDSAVYLCASSARLGTDTQYFGPGTRLTVL.

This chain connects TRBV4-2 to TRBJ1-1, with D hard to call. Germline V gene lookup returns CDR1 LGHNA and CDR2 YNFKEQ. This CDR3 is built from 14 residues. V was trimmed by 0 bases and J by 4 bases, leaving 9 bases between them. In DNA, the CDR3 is TGTGCCAGCAGCCAAGAAGTGTTCGGCACTGAAGCTTTCTTT. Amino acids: CASSQEVFGTEAFF.

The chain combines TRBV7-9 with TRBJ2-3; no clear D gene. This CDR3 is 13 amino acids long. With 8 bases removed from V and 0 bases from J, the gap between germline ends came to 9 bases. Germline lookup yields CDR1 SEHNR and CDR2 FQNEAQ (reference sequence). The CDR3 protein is CASVGMSTDTQYF. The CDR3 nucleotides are TGTGCCAGCGTGGGGATGAGCACAGATACGCAGTATTTT.

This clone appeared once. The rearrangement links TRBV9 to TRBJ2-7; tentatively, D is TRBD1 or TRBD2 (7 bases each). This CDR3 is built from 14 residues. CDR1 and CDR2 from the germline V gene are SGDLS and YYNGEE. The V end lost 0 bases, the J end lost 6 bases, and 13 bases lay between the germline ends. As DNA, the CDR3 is TGTGCCAGCAGCGTAGAAAGCAGGGGGGGCGAGCAGTACTTC. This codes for CASSVESRGGEQYF.

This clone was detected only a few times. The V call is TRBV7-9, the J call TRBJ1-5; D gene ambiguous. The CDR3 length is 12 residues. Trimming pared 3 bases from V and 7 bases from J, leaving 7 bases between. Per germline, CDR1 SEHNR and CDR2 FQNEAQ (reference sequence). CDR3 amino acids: CASSFEGQPQHF. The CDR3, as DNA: TGTGCCAGCAGCTTCGAGGGACAGCCCCAGCATTTT. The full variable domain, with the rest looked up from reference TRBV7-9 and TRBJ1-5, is DTGVSQNPRHKITKRGQNVTFRCDPISEHNRLYWYRQTLGQGPEFLTYFQNEAQLEKSRLLSDRFSAERPKGSFSTLEIQRTEQGDSAMYLCASSFEGQPQHFGDGTRLSIL.

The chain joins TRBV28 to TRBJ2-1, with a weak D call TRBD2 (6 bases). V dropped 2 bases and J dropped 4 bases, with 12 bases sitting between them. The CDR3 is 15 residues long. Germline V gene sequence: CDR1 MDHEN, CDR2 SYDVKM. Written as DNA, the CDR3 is TGTGCCAGCAGTTTAAGCGGGTTGGGGTACAATGAGCAGTTCTTC. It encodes CASSLSGLGYNEQFF.

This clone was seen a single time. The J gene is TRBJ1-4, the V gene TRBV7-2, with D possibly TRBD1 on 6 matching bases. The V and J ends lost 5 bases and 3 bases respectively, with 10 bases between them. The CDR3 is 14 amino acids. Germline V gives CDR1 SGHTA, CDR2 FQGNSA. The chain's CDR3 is CASSGGQPNEKLFF. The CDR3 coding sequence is TGTGCCAGCAGCGGAGGACAGCCTAATGAAAAACTGTTTTTT.

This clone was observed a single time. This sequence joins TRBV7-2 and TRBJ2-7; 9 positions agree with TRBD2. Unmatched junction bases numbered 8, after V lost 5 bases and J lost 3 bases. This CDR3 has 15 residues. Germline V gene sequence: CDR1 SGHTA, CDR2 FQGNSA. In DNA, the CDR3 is TGTGCCAGCAGCGGGCGGGAGGGCGTTTACTACGAGCAGTACTTC. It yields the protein CASSGREGVYYEQYF. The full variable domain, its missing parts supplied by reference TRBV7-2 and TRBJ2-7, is GAGVSQSPSNKVTEKGKDVELRCDPISGHTALYWYRQSLGQGLEFLIYFQGNSAPDKSGLPSDRFSAERTGGSVSTLTIQRTQQEDSAVYLCASSGREGVYYEQYFGPGTRLTVT.

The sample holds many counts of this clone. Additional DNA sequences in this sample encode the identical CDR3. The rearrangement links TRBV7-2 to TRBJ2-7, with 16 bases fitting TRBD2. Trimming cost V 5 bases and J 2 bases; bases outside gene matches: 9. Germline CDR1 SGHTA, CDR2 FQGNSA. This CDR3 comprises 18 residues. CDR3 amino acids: CASSEGLGTSGRAYEQYF. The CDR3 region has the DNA TGTGCCAGCAGCGAGGGCCTAGGGACTAGCGGGAGGGCCTACGAGCAGTACTTC.

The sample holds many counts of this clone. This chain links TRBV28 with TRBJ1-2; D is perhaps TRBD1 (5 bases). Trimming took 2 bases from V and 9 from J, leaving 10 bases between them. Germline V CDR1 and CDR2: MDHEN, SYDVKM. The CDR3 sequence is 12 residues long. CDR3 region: CASSLRSGSYTF. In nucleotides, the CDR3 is TGTGCCAGCAGTTTAAGATCAGGGAGCTACACCTTC.

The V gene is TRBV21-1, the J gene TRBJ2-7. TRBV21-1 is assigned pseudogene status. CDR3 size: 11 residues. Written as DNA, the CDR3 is TGTGCCAGCAGCAAACCCACCGAGCAGTACTTC. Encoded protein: CASSKPTEQYF.

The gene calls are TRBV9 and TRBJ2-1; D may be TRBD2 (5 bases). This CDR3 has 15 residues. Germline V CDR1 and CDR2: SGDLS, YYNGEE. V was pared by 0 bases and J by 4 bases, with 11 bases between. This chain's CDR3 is CASSVEAEAYNEQFF. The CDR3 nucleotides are TGTGCCAGCAGCGTAGAGGCGGAGGCGTACAATGAGCAGTTCTTC.

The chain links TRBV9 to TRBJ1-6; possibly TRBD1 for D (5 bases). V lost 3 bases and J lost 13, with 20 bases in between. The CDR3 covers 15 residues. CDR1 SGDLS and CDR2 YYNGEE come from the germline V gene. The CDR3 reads CASSAVGQGAWPLHF. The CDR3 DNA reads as TGTGCCAGCAGCGCGGTGGGGCAGGGTGCTTGGCCCCTCCACTTT.

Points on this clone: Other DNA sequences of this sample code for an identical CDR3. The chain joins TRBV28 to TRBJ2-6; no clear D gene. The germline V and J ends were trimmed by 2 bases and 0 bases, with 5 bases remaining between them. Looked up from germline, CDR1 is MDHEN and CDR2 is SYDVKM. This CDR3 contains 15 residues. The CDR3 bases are TGTGCCAGCAGTTTAACCCGCTCTGGGGCCAACGTCCTGACTTTC. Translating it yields CASSLTRSGANVLTF.

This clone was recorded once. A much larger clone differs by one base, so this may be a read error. The CDR3 reads CASSGDRSNQPQHF. The CDR3 DNA reads TGTGCCAGCAGTGGGGACAGAAGCAATCAGCCCCAGCATTTT. This chain links TRBV2 with TRBJ1-5, with 7 bases matching TRBD1. The CDR3 covers 14 residues. Trimming at V came to 4 bases and at J to 1 base, leaving 1 base not matched to a gene. The germline gives CDR1 SNHLY, CDR2 FYNNEI.

The CDR3 sequence is CASSPTMASTGPAKQPQHF. In DNA, the CDR3 is TGTGCCAGTAGTCCAACCATGGCCTCCACCGGGCCAGCAAAACAGCCCCAGCATTTT. The J gene is TRBJ1-5, the V gene TRBV19, with no clear D. The CDR3 spans 19 residues. Germline lookup yields CDR1 LNHDA and CDR2 SQIVND (reference sequence). Trimming pared 5 bases from V and 7 bases from J, leaving 30 bases between. Full variable domain (remainder filled in from reference TRBV19 and TRBJ1-5): DGGITQSPKYLFRKEGQNVTLSCEQNLNHDAMYWYRQDPGQGLRLIYYSQIVNDFQKGDIAEGYSVSREKKESFPLTVTSAQKNPTAFYLCASSPTMASTGPAKQPQHFGDGTRLSIL.

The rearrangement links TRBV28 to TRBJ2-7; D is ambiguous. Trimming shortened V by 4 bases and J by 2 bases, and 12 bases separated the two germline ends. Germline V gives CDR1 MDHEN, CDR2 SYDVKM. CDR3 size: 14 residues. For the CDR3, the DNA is TGTGCCAGCAGTTACCCCGGCAGCACCTACGAGCAGTACTTC. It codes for CASSYPGSTYEQYF.

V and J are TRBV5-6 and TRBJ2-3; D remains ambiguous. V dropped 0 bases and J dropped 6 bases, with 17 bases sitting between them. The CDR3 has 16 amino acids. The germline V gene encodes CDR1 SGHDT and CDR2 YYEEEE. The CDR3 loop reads CASSLVQADYGDTQYF. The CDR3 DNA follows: TGTGCCAGCAGCTTGGTCCAGGCGGATTATGGGGATACGCAGTATTTT.

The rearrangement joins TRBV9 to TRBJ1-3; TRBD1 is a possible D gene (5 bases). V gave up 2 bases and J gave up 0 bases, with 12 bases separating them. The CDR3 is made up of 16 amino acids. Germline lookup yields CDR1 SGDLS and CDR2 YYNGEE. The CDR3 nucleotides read TGTGCCAGCAGCGTGGGGGGACTAAGCTCTGGAAACACCATATATTTT. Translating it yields CASSVGGLSSGNTIYF.

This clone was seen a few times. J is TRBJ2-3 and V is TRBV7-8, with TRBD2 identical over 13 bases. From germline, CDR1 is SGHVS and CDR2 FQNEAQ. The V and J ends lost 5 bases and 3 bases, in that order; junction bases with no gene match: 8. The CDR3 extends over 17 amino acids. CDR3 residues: CASSLGTSGILTDTQYF. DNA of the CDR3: TGTGCCAGCAGCCTAGGGACTAGCGGGATTTTGACAGATACGCAGTATTTT.

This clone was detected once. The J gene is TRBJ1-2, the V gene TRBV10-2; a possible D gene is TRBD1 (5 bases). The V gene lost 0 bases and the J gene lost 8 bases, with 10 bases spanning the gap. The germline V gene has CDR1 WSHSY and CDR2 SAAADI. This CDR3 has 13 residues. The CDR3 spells CASSESGREGYTF. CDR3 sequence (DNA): TGCGCCAGCAGTGAGTCCGGCAGGGAAGGCTACACCTTC.

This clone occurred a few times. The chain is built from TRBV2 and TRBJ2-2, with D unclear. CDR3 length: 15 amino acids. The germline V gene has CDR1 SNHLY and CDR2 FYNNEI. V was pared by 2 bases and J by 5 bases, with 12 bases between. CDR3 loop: CASSEKWMGTGELFF. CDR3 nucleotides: TGTGCCAGCAGTGAAAAGTGGATGGGTACCGGGGAGCTGTTTTTT.

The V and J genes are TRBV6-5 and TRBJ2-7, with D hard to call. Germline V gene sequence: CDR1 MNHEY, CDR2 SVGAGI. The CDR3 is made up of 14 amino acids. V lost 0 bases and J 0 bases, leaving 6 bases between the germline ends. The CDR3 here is CASSYSKNSYEQYF. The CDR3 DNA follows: TGTGCCAGCAGTTACTCGAAAAACTCCTACGAGCAGTACTTC.

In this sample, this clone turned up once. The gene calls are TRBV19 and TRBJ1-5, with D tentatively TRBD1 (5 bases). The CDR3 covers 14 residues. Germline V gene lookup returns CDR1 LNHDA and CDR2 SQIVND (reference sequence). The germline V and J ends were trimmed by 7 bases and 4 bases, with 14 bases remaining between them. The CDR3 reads CASTGAVENQPQHF. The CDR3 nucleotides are TGTGCCAGTACCGGGGCCGTCGAAAATCAGCCCCAGCATTTT.

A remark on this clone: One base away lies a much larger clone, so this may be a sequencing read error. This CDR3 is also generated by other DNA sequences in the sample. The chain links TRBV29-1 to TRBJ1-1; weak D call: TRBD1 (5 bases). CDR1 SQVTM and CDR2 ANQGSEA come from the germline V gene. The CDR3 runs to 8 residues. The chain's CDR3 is CSVGGAFF. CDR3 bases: TGTAGCGTCGGGGGAGCTTTCTTT.

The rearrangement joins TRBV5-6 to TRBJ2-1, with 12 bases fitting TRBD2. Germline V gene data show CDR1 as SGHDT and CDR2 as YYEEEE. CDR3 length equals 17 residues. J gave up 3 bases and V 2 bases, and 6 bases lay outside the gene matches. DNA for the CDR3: TGTGCCAGCAGCTTTCAGGTGACTAGCGGGGGCTACAATGAGCAGTTCTTC. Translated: CASSFQVTSGGYNEQFF.